What follows are 3 T cell receptor beta chains derived from one specimen sequenced in a study of identical twins' blood T cells. TCRdb processed the 5' RACE reads anew with MiXCR; each CDR3 protein has one entry. Of hundreds of thousands of distinct CDR3 sequences in the sample, approximately 30% were seen once. Sample: PBMCs. These receptors were collected from a woman between 18 and 50 years old in good health.

J is TRBJ1-1 and V is TRBV4-3; D is undetermined. V was cut by 0 bases and J by 0 bases, with 11 bases left in between. The CDR3 is 16 residues long. Germline loops: CDR1 LGHNA, CDR2 YSLEER. This CDR3 is CASSQEVAHLNTEAFF. The DNA for the CDR3 is TGCGCCAGCAGCCAAGAGGTTGCACACCTGAACACTGAAGCTTTCTTT.

The chain recombines TRBV6-2 or TRBV6-3 with TRBJ2-1, with 8 positions matching TRBD2. The CDR3 extends over 15 amino acids. J was trimmed by 6 bases and V by 5 bases; bases with no gene match: 9. The germline gives CDR1 MNHEY, CDR2 SVGEGT. CDR3 residues: CASSTGTRDLNEQFF. CDR3 DNA: TGTGCCAGCAGTACCGGGACTAGAGATCTCAATGAGCAGTTCTTC.

This clonotype was found a few times. The chain combines TRBV7-8 with TRBJ1-1; D possibly corresponds to TRBD1 (5 bases). V shed 2 bases and J shed 0 bases, with 10 bases lying between them. Germline V gene lookup returns CDR1 SGHVS and CDR2 FQNEAQ. This CDR3 contains 15 residues. The CDR3 loop reads CASSLQGNLNTEAFF. In DNA, the CDR3 is TGTGCCAGCAGCTTACAGGGTAACCTGAACACTGAAGCTTTCTTT. Based on the CDR3 plus reference TRBV7-8 and TRBJ1-1, the full variable domain is GAGVSQSPRYKVAKRGQDVALRCDPISGHVSLFWYQQALGQGPEFLTYFQNEAQLDKSGLPSDRFFAERPEGSVSTLKIQRTQQEDSAVYLCASSLQGNLNTEAFFGQGTRLTVV.